The 15 T cell receptor beta chains reported below all come from one sample, sequenced in a study of regulatory dendritic cells for organ transplantation. Method: immunoSEQ multiplex PCR; TCRdb's copy keeps in-frame clones and lacks some. The sample comprises 30,000 to 40,000 clones, around 90% of which are singletons, and approximately 0.11% rests with the top ten. The specimen was naive CD8+ T cells from blood. Subset in this sample: CD45RA+ naive T cells. These TCRs come from a human donor in good health.

The chain links TRBV6-5 to TRBJ1-4, with D unclear. Germline CDR1 is MNHEY and CDR2 is SVGAGI. Trimming removed 8 bases at V and 4 bases at J, with 11 bases between. The CDR3 has 13 residues. In nucleotides, the CDR3 is TGTGCCAGCCAGGCAAGGGATAATGAAAAACTGTTTTTT. Amino acid sequence: CASQARDNEKLFF.

The rearrangement links TRBV7-6 to TRBJ1-1, with D unresolved. V lost 2 bases and J 0 bases, leaving 7 bases between the germline ends. The CDR3 contains 14 residues. CDR1 is SGHVS, CDR2 FNYEAQ, per germline. The CDR3 coding sequence is TGTGCCAGCAGCTTAATGGGCATGAACACTGAAGCTTTCTTT. As protein: CASSLMGMNTEAFF.

The chain employs TRBV2 and TRBJ1-5; D remains unclear. Germline V lookup: CDR1 SNHLY, CDR2 FYNNEI. The ends were cut back, 7 bases at V and 0 bases at J, with 13 bases in the middle. CDR3 size: 15 residues. CDR3: CASTTSRTSNQPQHF. CDR3 nucleotides: TGTGCCAGCACTACCAGTCGAACTAGCAATCAGCCCCAGCATTTT. The complete variable domain, with remaining parts taken from reference TRBV2 and TRBJ1-5, reads EPEVTQTPSHQVTQMGQEVILRCVPISNHLYFYWYRQILGQKVEFLVSFYNNEISEKSEIFDDQFSVERPDGSNFTLKIRSTKLEDSAMYFCASTTSRTSNQPQHFGDGTRLSIL.

This chain links TRBV7-8 with TRBJ1-1; the D gene is possibly TRBD1 (5 bases). V lost 5 bases and J lost 3, with 13 bases in between. The CDR3 covers 14 residues. CDR1 is SGHVS and CDR2 is FQNEAQ in the germline V gene. The CDR3 loop is CASSTRQWDTEAFF. CDR3 nucleotides: TGTGCCAGCAGCACCCGACAGTGGGACACTGAAGCTTTCTTT. The variable domain in full, completed from reference TRBV7-8 and TRBJ1-1, reads GAGVSQSPRYKVAKRGQDVALRCDPISGHVSLFWYQQALGQGPEFLTYFQNEAQLDKSGLPSDRFFAERPEGSVSTLKIQRTQQEDSAVYLCASSTRQWDTEAFFGQGTRLTVV.

The chain joins TRBV27 to TRBJ1-4; 7 nucleotides match TRBD1. The germline gives CDR1 MNHEY, CDR2 SMNVEV (reference sequence). This CDR3 is 13 amino acids long. V shed 5 bases, J shed 5 bases, and the junction held 2 bases outside the gene matches. The DNA for the CDR3 is TGTGCCAGCAGTGGGGACAGCAATGAAAAACTGTTTTTT. It is translated as CASSGDSNEKLFF.

The V gene is TRBV7-9, the J gene TRBJ1-2, with a weak D call TRBD1 (6 bases). V lost 1 base and J 3 bases, leaving 9 bases between the germline ends. Germline V CDR1 and CDR2: SEHNR, FQNEAQ (reference sequence). This CDR3 comprises 14 residues. The CDR3 spells CASSLVAGDYGYTF. CDR3 coding DNA: TGTGCCAGCAGCTTAGTGGCAGGGGACTATGGCTACACCTTC.

This clone was found once. The chain is built from TRBV9 and TRBJ2-4, with D possibly matching TRBD1 (6 bases). The V end lost 0 bases, the J end lost 3 bases, and 19 bases lay between the germline ends. Germline assignment: CDR1 SGDLS and CDR2 YYNGEE. This CDR3 comprises 18 residues. CDR3 sequence reads: CASSVGWDKTGHKNIQYF. The CDR3 DNA follows: TGTGCCAGCAGCGTAGGGTGGGACAAAACCGGACACAAAAACATTCAGTACTTC. Drawing the rest from reference TRBV9 and TRBJ2-4, the complete variable domain is DSGVTQTPKHLITATGQRVTLRCSPRSGDLSVYWYQQSLDQGLQFLIQYYNGEERAKGNILERFSAQQFPDLHSELNLSSLELGDSALYFCASSVGWDKTGHKNIQYFGAGTRLSVL.

This chain links TRBV28 with TRBJ2-7, with D possibly being TRBD1 or TRBD2 (5 bases each). V lost 5 bases to trimming and J lost 4 bases, with 15 bases between them. Germline V lookup: CDR1 MDHEN, CDR2 SYDVKM. The CDR3 consists of 14 residues. Here the CDR3 DNA reads TGTGCCAGCAGTCCCGGGACCGACATTTACGAGCAGTACTTC. It specifies CASSPGTDIYEQYF.

This chain joins TRBV21-1 and TRBJ2-7; the table gives TRBD1 as D, unverified against the DNA. TRBV21-1 is a pseudogene. The CDR3 runs to 15 residues. The DNA for the CDR3 is TGTGCCAGCAGCGTCATGCAGGGGACGTCCTACGAGCAGTACTTC. It codes for CASSVMQGTSYEQYF.

The chain links TRBV4-2 to TRBJ2-5; D is tentatively TRBD1 or TRBD2 (6 bases each). The CDR3 totals 14 residues. Per germline, CDR1 LGHNA and CDR2 YNFKEQ. Trimming removed 0 bases at V and 5 bases at J, with 10 bases between. The CDR3 spells CASSQEGGLETQYF. The CDR3 nucleotides read TGTGCCAGCAGCCAAGAAGGGGGGCTCGAGACCCAGTACTTC.

V and J are TRBV7-9 and TRBJ2-5, with no clear D. V lost 6 bases, J lost 1 base, and 3 bases lay in between. CDR1 is SEHNR, CDR2 FQNEAQ, per germline (reference sequence). The CDR3 length is 11 residues. The CDR3 DNA sequence: TGTGCCAGCAGGTCCCAAGAGACCCAGTACTTC. Translation: CASRSQETQYF.

The J gene is TRBJ2-3, the V gene TRBV27, with 7 positions matching TRBD2. Looked up from germline, CDR1 is MNHEY and CDR2 is SMNVEV (reference sequence). CDR3 length: 17 residues. The V and J ends lost 4 bases and 0 bases, in that order; junction bases with no gene match: 10. The CDR3 region has the DNA TGTGCCAGCAGTTATAGCCCCGCGGGAGTTAGCACAGATACGCAGTATTTT. Encoded protein: CASSYSPAGVSTDTQYF.

The gene calls are TRBV10-2 and TRBJ1-5; 8 bases fit TRBD1. The CDR3 extends over 20 amino acids. CDR1 and CDR2 (germline): WSHSY, SAAADI. The V gene end was trimmed by 6 bases and the J gene end by 4 bases; junction bases not matched to a gene: 23. Written as DNA, the CDR3 is TGCGCCAGCAGCCGACAACCCCTGGGAACCGGGACAGGCGGGAATCAGCCCCAGCATTTT. This codes for CASSRQPLGTGTGGNQPQHF.

This chain joins TRBV6-5 and TRBJ1-5; no reliable D call. Germline V gene lookup returns CDR1 MNHEY and CDR2 SVGAGI. This CDR3 has 14 residues. Trimming left V 7 bases short and J 4 bases short, with 14 bases between. The CDR3 DNA reads TGTGCCAGCAAACCCTCAGTTGGAAATCAGCCCCAGCATTTT. Amino acid sequence: CASKPSVGNQPQHF.

This chain joins TRBV9 and TRBJ2-1; the D is unclear. V shed 3 bases and J shed 6 bases, with 16 bases lying between them. The germline V gene has CDR1 SGDLS and CDR2 YYNGEE. The CDR3 loop spans 15 amino acids. CDR3 protein: CASSARESAINEQFF. CDR3 nucleotide sequence: TGTGCCAGCAGCGCCCGTGAGTCTGCCATCAATGAGCAGTTCTTC. The whole variable domain, remainder taken from reference TRBV9 and TRBJ2-1, is DSGVTQTPKHLITATGQRVTLRCSPRSGDLSVYWYQQSLDQGLQFLIQYYNGEERAKGNILERFSAQQFPDLHSELNLSSLELGDSALYFCASSARESAINEQFFGPGTRLTVL.